The 17 T cell receptor beta chains in this list originate from one sample, sequenced in a study of blood T cell repertoires in COVID-19. The assay was immunoSEQ multiplex PCR, and TCRdb's table has in-frame clones only and misses some. In the table there are more than 45,000 clones, approximately 89% of which are singletons. Sequencing was done on a sample of peripheral blood. These receptor sequences come from a human donor in a cohort sampled during active COVID-19.

The V gene is TRBV7-9, the J gene TRBJ1-4; D gene ambiguous. V was pared by 5 bases and J by 8 bases, with 15 bases between. The CDR3 has 14 amino acids. From germline, CDR1 is SEHNR and CDR2 FQNEAQ (reference sequence). The CDR3 loop is CASSPRGEREKLFF. CDR3 DNA sequence: TGTGCCAGCAGCCCACGCGGAGAGCGGGAAAAACTGTTTTTT.

The chain uses TRBV4-1 and TRBJ1-4, with a weak D call TRBD1 (5 bases). The V gene lost 8 bases and the J gene lost 5 bases, with 21 bases spanning the gap. The CDR3 totals 16 residues. Germline assignment: CDR1 MGHRA and CDR2 YSYEKL. The CDR3 here is CASQNREGLRNEKLFF. The DNA for the CDR3 is TGCGCCAGCCAAAATCGGGAGGGGTTAAGAAATGAAAAACTGTTTTTT.

J is TRBJ2-7 and V is TRBV4-2, with 11 nucleotides matching TRBD1. The germline CDR1 and CDR2 sequences are LGHNA and YNFKEQ. The CDR3 contains 14 residues. The V and J ends lost 3 bases and 6 bases, in that order; junction bases with no gene match: 4. This CDR3 reads CASSQGTGGAEQYF. CDR3 coding DNA: TGTGCCAGCAGCCAGGGGACAGGGGGTGCCGAGCAGTACTTC.

The rearrangement joins TRBV3-1 (or the pseudogene TRBV3-2) to TRBJ2-1, with 7 positions matching TRBD2. J lost 7 bases, V lost 6 bases, and 15 bases had no gene match. The CDR3 covers 16 residues. Germline CDR1 reads LGHDT; CDR2 reads YNNKEL (reference sequence). CDR3 bases: TGTGCCAGCAGTCGACGGGCTGGCGGGAGTGATAATGAGCAGTTCTTC. This gives the protein CASSRRAGGSDNEQFF.

The CDR3 DNA reads TGTGCCAGCAGTGGAGGGACAGGCGACTTGGCCAAAAACATTCAGTACTTC. Protein: CASSGGTGDLAKNIQYF. This rearrangement joins TRBV2 to TRBJ2-4, with TRBD1 matching 8 bases. Germline V gene lookup returns CDR1 SNHLY and CDR2 FYNNEI. The V and J ends lost 4 bases and 1 base, in that order; junction bases with no gene match: 9. The CDR3 covers 17 residues.

The gene calls are TRBV6-1 and TRBJ1-3, with D unresolved. From germline, CDR1 is MNHNS and CDR2 SASEGT. Trimming shortened V by 1 base and J by 0 bases, and 13 bases separated the two germline ends. CDR3 size: 17 residues. The CDR3 sequence is CASSEGRTKSSGNTIYF. The CDR3 DNA reads as TGTGCCAGCAGTGAAGGCCGCACCAAGAGCTCTGGAAACACCATATATTTT.

This chain uses TRBV15 with TRBJ2-3, with 14 bases fitting TRBD2. V dropped 3 bases and J dropped 3; count of bases not matched to a gene: 5. The CDR3 is 17 amino acids. Germline lookup yields CDR1 LNHNV and CDR2 YYDKDF (reference sequence). The CDR3 DNA follows: TGTGCCACCAGCAGTGGACTAGCGGGGGGCCTTACAGATACGCAGTATTTT. This sequence encodes CATSSGLAGGLTDTQYF.

This chain links TRBV2 with TRBJ1-5; TRBD1 might be the D (6 bases). The CDR3 has 15 residues. Germline-derived CDR1 and CDR2 are SNHLY and FYNNEI. Trimming stripped 4 bases from V and 2 bases from J, with 12 bases between. As DNA, the CDR3 is TGTGCCAGCAGTGCGCGGGGGGGCGGCAATCAGCCCCAGCATTTT. Its translation is CASSARGGGNQPQHF.

This chain links TRBV2 with TRBJ2-3; TRBD1 might be the D (6 bases). Germline V gene data show CDR1 as SNHLY and CDR2 as FYNNEI. There are 16 residues in the CDR3. V lost 6 bases to trimming and J lost 2 bases, with 18 bases between them. The CDR3 protein is CASRKIRRGTTDTQYF. The CDR3 DNA reads as TGTGCCAGCAGAAAGATCCGCAGGGGTACCACAGATACGCAGTATTTT.

This clone turned up a few times. V is TRBV18 and J is TRBJ1-6, with D perhaps matching TRBD1 (6 bases). Trimming removed 2 bases from V and 5 bases from J, with 13 bases in between. CDR1 and CDR2 (germline): KGHSH, LQKENI. CDR3 size: 16 residues. The CDR3 region has the DNA TGTGCCAGCTCACCAGATCGGACAGCAAATAATTCACCCCTCCACTTT. Protein product: CASSPDRTANNSPLHF.

V usage is TRBV4-1 and J usage is TRBJ2-7; 9 positions match TRBD1. V trimming: 4 bases; J trimming: 1 base; junction bases outside the gene matches: 8. This CDR3 comprises 16 residues. Germline V gene lookup returns CDR1 MGHRA and CDR2 YSYEKL. This chain's CDR3 is CASSRGTGQGSYEQYF. The DNA for the CDR3 is TGCGCCAGCAGCCGAGGTACGGGACAGGGATCCTACGAGCAGTACTTC.

V usage is TRBV29-1 and J usage is TRBJ1-4; 7 bases map to TRBD1. The CDR3 totals 11 residues. The germline gives CDR1 SQVTM, CDR2 ANQGSEA. The V gene end was trimmed by 8 bases and the J gene end by 6 bases; junction bases not matched to a gene: 3. The CDR3 DNA sequence: TGCAGCATCCAGGGGGATGAAAAACTGTTTTTT. As protein: CSIQGDEKLFF.

The gene calls are TRBV3-1 (or the pseudogene TRBV3-2) and TRBJ2-3; tentative D call: TRBD2 (6 bases). Germline V gene data show CDR1 as LGHDT and CDR2 as YNNKEL (reference sequence). CDR3 length: 19 residues. V was clipped by 4 bases and J by 4 bases, with 27 bases between them. CDR3: CASSPGLGASAGMADTQYF. CDR3 in DNA: TGTGCCAGCAGCCCAGGCCTTGGGGCTAGCGCGGGAATGGCAGATACGCAGTATTTT.

The gene calls are TRBV12-5 and TRBJ2-3, with TRBD1 matching 8 bases. Germline V gene data show CDR1 as LGHNT and CDR2 as FRNRAP. The CDR3 length is 15 residues. V gave up 11 bases and J gave up 5 bases; unmatched junction bases: 15. The DNA for the CDR3 is TGTGCTGGATCCGAGGACAGGGCCGGTGGAGATACGCAGTATTTT. This encodes CAGSEDRAGGDTQYF.

V is TRBV7-8 and J is TRBJ2-1, with 7 nucleotides matching TRBD2. Germline V gene data show CDR1 as SGHVS and CDR2 as FQNEAQ. With V trimmed by 5 bases and J by 9 bases, 7 bases remained unmatched. The CDR3 contains 13 residues. CDR3 DNA: TGTGCCAGCAGCCTACGGACTAGTCTTGAGCAGTTCTTC. It codes for CASSLRTSLEQFF.

CDR3 sequence reads: CASSITGGRERTGELFF. DNA of the CDR3: TGTGCCAGTAGTATAACGGGAGGGAGGGAGAGGACCGGGGAGCTGTTTTTT. V is TRBV19 and J is TRBJ2-2; 8 positions match TRBD2. Losses at the gene ends were 2 bases for V and 5 bases for J; bases not matched to a gene: 10. This CDR3 region has 17 residues. Germline V lookup: CDR1 LNHDA, CDR2 SQIVND (reference sequence).

This chain uses TRBV14 with TRBJ1-3; 8 bases are a match to TRBD1. CDR1 is SGHDN and CDR2 is FVKESK in the germline V gene. This CDR3 has 16 residues. V lost 4 bases and J lost 4; bases outside the gene matches: 9. The CDR3 coding sequence is TGTGCCAGCAGCCGAGACAGGGGCAGAATCGGAAACACCATATATTTT. Protein sequence: CASSRDRGRIGNTIYF. Variable domain in full (rest from reference TRBV14 and TRBJ1-3): EAGVTQFPSHSVIEKGQTVTLRCDPISGHDNLYWYRRVMGKEIKFLLHFVKESKQDESGMPNNRFLAERTGGTYSTLKVQPAELEDSGVYFCASSRDRGRIGNTIYFGEGSWLTVV.